Listed here are 20 T cell receptor beta chains from one sample, sequenced in a study of radiotherapy plus CTLA-4 blockade in lung cancer. Sequencing was performed with immunoSEQ multiplex PCR; in TCRdb, only in-frame clones are kept and a portion is missing. The sample has about 78,000 clones, around 85% seen once. The sample here was peripheral blood, taken from a patient treated with radiotherapy plus ipilimumab. These receptors were obtained from a human donor with non-small cell lung cancer who had a partial response to radiotherapy plus ipilimumab.

This chain links TRBV28 with TRBJ1-1, with a possible D match to TRBD1 (5 bases). Looked up from germline, CDR1 is MDHEN and CDR2 is SYDVKM. V gave up 6 bases and J gave up 4 bases, with 12 bases separating them. The CDR3 is made up of 13 amino acids. The CDR3 here is CASSREQGTEAFF. The CDR3 DNA reads TGTGCCAGCAGCCGGGAGCAGGGCACTGAAGCTTTCTTT.

This chain links TRBV19 with TRBJ2-1, with 15 positions matching TRBD2. The V and J ends lost 5 bases and 7 bases, in that order; junction bases with no gene match: 15. Germline-derived CDR1 and CDR2 are LNHDA and SQIVND (reference sequence). The CDR3 totals 19 residues. The CDR3 DNA reads as TGTGCCAGTAGTCCGGACAAGGGACTAGCGGGAGGAGAGGGGAATGAGCAGTTCTTC. It codes for CASSPDKGLAGGEGNEQFF. The whole variable domain, remainder taken from reference TRBV19 and TRBJ2-1, is DGGITQSPKYLFRKEGQNVTLSCEQNLNHDAMYWYRQDPGQGLRLIYYSQIVNDFQKGDIAEGYSVSREKKESFPLTVTSAQKNPTAFYLCASSPDKGLAGGEGNEQFFGPGTRLTVL.

This chain uses TRBV30 with TRBJ1-6; 8 bases agree with TRBD1. Germline trimming cut 2 bases from V and 7 bases from J; bases unmatched to any gene: 1. The CDR3 loop spans 13 amino acids. CDR1 is GTSNPN, CDR2 SVGIG, per germline (reference sequence). The CDR3 nucleotides read TGTGCCTGGAGTTCAGGGGGCAATTCACCCCTCCACTTT. This sequence encodes CAWSSGGNSPLHF.

This clone was seen a single time. V and J are TRBV9 and TRBJ2-6; D uncertain. Germline V CDR1 and CDR2: SGDLS, YYNGEE. This CDR3 has 14 residues. Trimming pared 3 bases from V and 6 bases from J, leaving 10 bases between. In DNA form, the CDR3 reads TGTGCCAGCAGCGCCCGAAGCGAGGCCAACGTCCTGACTTTC. Residues: CASSARSEANVLTF.

The chain is built from TRBV5-1 and TRBJ1-1; TRBD1 matches 8 bases. The CDR3 consists of 15 residues. Germline trimming cut 0 bases from V and 5 bases from J; bases unmatched to any gene: 6. Per germline, CDR1 SGHRS and CDR2 YFSETQ. The CDR3 DNA sequence: TGCGCCAGCAGCTTGGCCCAGGGGGCGAAGACTGAAGCTTTCTTT. It encodes CASSLAQGAKTEAFF. Using reference TRBV5-1 and TRBJ1-1 for the parts outside the CDR3, the full variable domain is KAGVTQTPRYLIKTRGQQVTLSCSPISGHRSVSWYQQTPGQGLQFLFEYFSETQRNKGNFPGRFSGRQFSNSRSEMNVSTLELGDSALYLCASSLAQGAKTEAFFGQGTRLTVV.

This sequence joins TRBV4-2 and TRBJ1-1; no definite D call. Germline CDR1 and CDR2: LGHNA and YNFKEQ. The CDR3 is made up of 14 amino acids. V lost 4 bases and J lost 4, with 13 bases in between. The CDR3 coding sequence is TGTGCCAGCAGCCGCCTAGTAACCTTCACTGAAGCTTTCTTT. It encodes CASSRLVTFTEAFF.

The DNA of the CDR3 is TGTGCCAGCAGTCCTAATTCGGTTGAAGCTTTCTTT. It yields the protein CASSPNSVEAFF. The chain combines TRBV2 with TRBJ1-1; D gene ambiguous. Trimming stripped 5 bases from V and 7 bases from J, with 11 bases between. The CDR3 extends over 12 amino acids. Germline lookup yields CDR1 SNHLY and CDR2 FYNNEI. The variable domain in full, completed from reference TRBV2 and TRBJ1-1, reads EPEVTQTPSHQVTQMGQEVILRCVPISNHLYFYWYRQILGQKVEFLVSFYNNEISEKSEIFDDQFSVERPDGSNFTLKIRSTKLEDSAMYFCASSPNSVEAFFGQGTRLTVV.

V gene TRBV29-1 combines with J gene TRBJ2-2; possible D gene TRBD1, 6 bases. This CDR3 spans 14 amino acids. Trimming removed 6 bases at V and 4 bases at J, with 15 bases between. Germline CDR1 reads SQVTM; CDR2 reads ANQGSEA. The CDR3 region is CSVYSRQATGELFF. In nucleotides, the CDR3 is TGCAGCGTATACTCCCGACAGGCCACCGGGGAGCTGTTTTTT.

This clone was detected once. The chain is built from TRBV6-5 and TRBJ2-1; TRBD2 matches 7 bases. The CDR3 extends over 15 amino acids. After removal of 0 bases from V and 9 bases from J, the junction contained 8 bases not matched to a gene. Germline V gives CDR1 MNHEY, CDR2 SVGAGI. The CDR3 nucleotides read TGTGCCAGCAGTTACTCGGCGGGAGTCGGTAGTGAGCAGTTCTTC. Translating gives CASSYSAGVGSEQFF.

The chain is built from TRBV19 and TRBJ2-3; D is unresolved. CDR1 is LNHDA, CDR2 SQIVND, per germline (reference sequence). CDR3 length: 14 residues. The ends were cut back, 4 bases at V and 1 base at J, with 9 bases in the middle. Written as DNA, the CDR3 is TGTGCCAGTAGTAAGGCGGTCCGCACAGATACGCAGTATTTT. It specifies CASSKAVRTDTQYF.

This chain joins TRBV5-1 and TRBJ2-5; D may be TRBD2 (6 bases). The J call is in doubt because the DNA end fits TRBJ2-7 better. The CDR3 loop spans 13 amino acids. The germline gives CDR1 SGHRS, CDR2 YFSETQ. CDR3 nucleotide sequence: TGCGCCAGCATGCTAGCGTCATCCTACGAGCAGTACTTC. Translated: CASMLASSYEQYF.

The chain joins TRBV6-4 to TRBJ1-2, with 9 bases lining up with TRBD1. Trimming at V came to 6 bases and at J to 5 bases, leaving 19 bases not matched to a gene. This CDR3 has 18 amino acids. Germline-derived CDR1 and CDR2 are MRHNA and SNTAGT. CDR3 sequence (DNA): TGTGCCAGCAGCTGGGGGCACCCGGGACAGGGCTCACAGTATGGCTACACCTTC. Translation: CASSWGHPGQGSQYGYTF.

V and J are TRBV28 and TRBJ2-1; 7 bases fit TRBD2. Germline CDR1 MDHEN, CDR2 SYDVKM. This CDR3 has 13 residues. Losses at the gene ends were 11 bases for V and 9 bases for J; bases not matched to a gene: 13. CDR3: CAHSPGGSGEQFF. The CDR3 nucleotides are TGTGCCCATAGCCCAGGCGGGAGTGGTGAGCAGTTCTTC.

The V call is TRBV9, the J call TRBJ2-1; D remains unclear. Germline lookup yields CDR1 SGDLS and CDR2 YYNGEE. The CDR3 has 13 residues. V was pared by 0 bases and J by 5 bases, with 6 bases between. CDR3 protein: CASSVDVDNEQFF. CDR3 coding DNA: TGTGCCAGCAGCGTAGATGTCGACAATGAGCAGTTCTTC.

This clone was seen more than once but under ten times. The rearrangement links TRBV5-5 to TRBJ1-3; D is possibly TRBD1 (5 bases). This CDR3 spans 16 amino acids. With 0 bases removed from V and 0 bases from J, the gap between germline ends came to 10 bases. Germline assignment: CDR1 SGHKS and CDR2 YYEKEE (reference sequence). The CDR3 protein is CASSLDRPFSGNTIYF. For the CDR3, the DNA is TGTGCCAGCAGCTTGGACAGGCCATTCTCTGGAAACACCATATATTTT.

The chain uses TRBV5-1 and TRBJ2-5; TRBD1 aligns across 9 bases. The length of the CDR3 is 15 residues. Germline CDR1 and CDR2: SGHRS and YFSETQ. The J segment lost 0 bases and the V segment lost 4 bases, leaving 4 bases of the junction unmatched. This CDR3 reads CASSPGTGYQETQYF. In DNA, the CDR3 is TGCGCCAGCAGCCCCGGGACAGGGTACCAAGAGACCCAGTACTTC. Variable domain in full (rest from reference TRBV5-1 and TRBJ2-5): KAGVTQTPRYLIKTRGQQVTLSCSPISGHRSVSWYQQTPGQGLQFLFEYFSETQRNKGNFPGRFSGRQFSNSRSEMNVSTLELGDSALYLCASSPGTGYQETQYFGPGTRLLVL.

V is TRBV5-8 and J is TRBJ2-3; D gene ambiguous. The V gene lost 7 bases and the J gene lost 3 bases, with 15 bases spanning the gap. CDR1 and CDR2 from the germline V gene are SGHTS and YDEGEE. The CDR3 has 14 residues. The CDR3: CASRVGPRTDTQYF. Written as DNA, the CDR3 is TGTGCCAGCCGGGTGGGTCCGAGAACAGATACGCAGTATTTT.

CDR3 DNA: TGTGCCAGCAGTTTGGTGTCCGTGGGCACCTTCTATGGCTACACCTTC. Its translation is CASSLVSVGTFYGYTF. V and J are TRBV27 and TRBJ1-2; D is undetermined. Trimming took off 3 bases at V and 4 bases at J, with 18 bases between the two ends. Per germline, CDR1 MNHEY and CDR2 SMNVEV (reference sequence). The CDR3 covers 16 residues.

This clone was picked up one time. V gene TRBV19 combines with J gene TRBJ1-5; D not certain. The V gene lost 6 bases and the J gene lost 6 bases, with 15 bases spanning the gap. The CDR3 runs to 14 residues. Germline lookup yields CDR1 LNHDA and CDR2 SQIVND (reference sequence). The CDR3 bases are TGTGCCAGTAGAGAGGGTGAGGGTTCTCAGCCCCAGCATTTT. It codes for CASREGEGSQPQHF.

This clone was seen only a few times. The chain joins TRBV28 to TRBJ1-6; 8 nucleotides align to TRBD1. CDR1 and CDR2 (germline): MDHEN, SYDVKM. The CDR3 is 17 amino acids. V lost 5 bases, J lost 7 bases, and 13 bases stayed unmatched. CDR3 residues: CASSLPTGAIPNSPLHF. In DNA, the CDR3 is TGTGCCAGCAGTCTGCCGACAGGGGCAATTCCAAATTCACCCCTCCACTTT. Full variable domain (missing parts from reference TRBV28 and TRBJ1-6): DVKVTQSSRYLVKRTGEKVFLECVQDMDHENMFWYRQDPGLGLRLIYFSYDVKMKEKGDIPEGYSVSREKKERFSLILESASTNQTSMYLCASSLPTGAIPNSPLHFGNGTRLTVT.